This paragraph covers one T cell receptor beta chain sequence. What it recognizes is unknown. Ipilimumab CTLA-4 blockade and focal radiation were given to patients with chemo-refractory metastatic non-small-cell lung cancer. Germline lookup yields CDR1 MGHRA and CDR2 YSYEKL. Trimming cost V 3 bases and J 3 bases; bases outside gene matches: 5. This CDR3 comprises 15 residues. The data were taken from a study of radiotherapy plus CTLA-4 blockade in lung cancer. Profiled with immunoSEQ multiplex PCR; TCRdb holds only in-frame clones, not every one. The table includes some 92,000 clones, 75% to 90% detected once. Study results and limitations: Following radiotherapy plus ipilimumab, tumor-derived TCR clones expanded in the blood.

This clonotype was obtained from a human donor with non-small cell lung cancer who had a partial response to radiotherapy plus ipilimumab. The specimen was peripheral blood, collected from a patient treated with radiotherapy plus ipilimumab. The genes are TRBV4-1 and TRBJ2-3; 8 positions agree with TRBD2. Written as DNA, the CDR3 is TGCGCCAGCAGCCACAGCGGGAGAGGGACAGATACGCAGTATTTT. Translation: CASSHSGRGTDTQYF.